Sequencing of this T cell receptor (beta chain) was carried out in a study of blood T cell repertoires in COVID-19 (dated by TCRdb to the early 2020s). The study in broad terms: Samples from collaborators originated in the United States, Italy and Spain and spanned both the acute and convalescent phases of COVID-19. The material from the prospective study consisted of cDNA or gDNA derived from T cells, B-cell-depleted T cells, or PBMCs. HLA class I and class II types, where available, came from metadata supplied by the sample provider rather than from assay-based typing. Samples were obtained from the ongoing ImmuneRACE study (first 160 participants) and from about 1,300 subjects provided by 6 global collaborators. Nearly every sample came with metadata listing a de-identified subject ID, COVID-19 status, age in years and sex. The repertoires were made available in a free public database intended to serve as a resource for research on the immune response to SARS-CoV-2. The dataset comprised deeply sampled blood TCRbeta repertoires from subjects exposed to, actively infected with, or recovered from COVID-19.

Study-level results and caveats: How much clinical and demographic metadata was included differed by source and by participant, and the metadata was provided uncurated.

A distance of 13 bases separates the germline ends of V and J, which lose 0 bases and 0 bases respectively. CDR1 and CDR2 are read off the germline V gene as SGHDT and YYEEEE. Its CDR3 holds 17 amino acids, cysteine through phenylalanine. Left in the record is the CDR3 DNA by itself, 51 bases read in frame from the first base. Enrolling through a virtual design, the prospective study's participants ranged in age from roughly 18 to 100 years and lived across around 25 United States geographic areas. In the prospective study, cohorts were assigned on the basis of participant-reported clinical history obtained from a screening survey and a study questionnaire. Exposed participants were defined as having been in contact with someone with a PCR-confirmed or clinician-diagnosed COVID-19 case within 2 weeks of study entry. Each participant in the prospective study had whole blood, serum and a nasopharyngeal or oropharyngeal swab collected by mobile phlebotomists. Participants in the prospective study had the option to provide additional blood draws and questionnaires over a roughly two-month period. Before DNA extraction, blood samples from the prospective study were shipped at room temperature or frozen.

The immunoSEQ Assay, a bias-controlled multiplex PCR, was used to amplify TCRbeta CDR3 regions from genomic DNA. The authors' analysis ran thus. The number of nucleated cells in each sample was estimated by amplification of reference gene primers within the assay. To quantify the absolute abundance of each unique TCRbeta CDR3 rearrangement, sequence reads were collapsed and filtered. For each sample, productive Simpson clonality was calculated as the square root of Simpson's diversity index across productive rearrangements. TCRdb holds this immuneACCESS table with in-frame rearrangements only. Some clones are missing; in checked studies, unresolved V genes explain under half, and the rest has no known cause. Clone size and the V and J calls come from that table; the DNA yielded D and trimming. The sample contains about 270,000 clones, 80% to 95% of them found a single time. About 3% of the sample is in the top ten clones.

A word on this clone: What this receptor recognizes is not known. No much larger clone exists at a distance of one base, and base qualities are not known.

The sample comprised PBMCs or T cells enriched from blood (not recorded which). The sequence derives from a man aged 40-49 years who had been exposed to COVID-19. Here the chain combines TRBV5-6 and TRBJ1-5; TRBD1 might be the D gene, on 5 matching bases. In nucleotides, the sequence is TGTGCCAGCAGCTTGGGGCAGGGCCCCTATAGCAATCAGCCCCAGCATTTT. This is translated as CASSLGQGPYSNQPQHF.